These 23 T cell receptor beta chains came from one sample sequenced in a study of cytomegalovirus exposure and HLA in healthy donors. The PCR was carried out with 60 Vbeta primers and 13 Jbeta primers. Only in-frame clones appear in the TCRdb table, and some are missing; sequencing was by immunoSEQ multiplex PCR. Of 140,000 or so clones listed, approximately 72% were seen once; the top ten hold roughly 2.1%. Sequenced: PBMCs. Receptors originate from a man aged 40-50 years in good health and CMV-seronegative.

V gene TRBV5-5 combines with J gene TRBJ2-3; no firm D call. Germline V gives CDR1 SGHKS, CDR2 YYEKEE (reference sequence). V dropped 3 bases and J dropped 0 bases, with 11 bases sitting between them. This CDR3 is 15 amino acids long. The CDR3 loop reads CASSYRSTSTDTQYF. Here the CDR3 DNA reads TGTGCCAGCAGCTACCGGTCTACTAGCACAGATACGCAGTATTTT.

The rearrangement links TRBV25-1 to TRBJ1-2; no clear D gene. The CDR3 is 12 residues long. V was clipped by 4 bases and J by 7 bases, with 10 bases between them. Per the germline V gene, CDR1 is MGHDK and CDR2 is SYGVNS. The CDR3 loop is CASSGSGFGYTF. In DNA form, the CDR3 reads TGTGCCAGCAGTGGTTCAGGTTTTGGCTACACCTTC.

The genes are TRBV9 and TRBJ1-2; 9 nucleotides match TRBD1. CDR3 size: 17 residues. With V trimmed by 2 bases and J by 1 base, 9 bases remained unmatched. CDR1 is SGDLS and CDR2 is YYNGEE in the germline V gene. CDR3 coding DNA: TGTGCCAGCAGCGTTCTGGACAGGGGTGAGATTAACTATGGCTACACCTTC. This sequence encodes CASSVLDRGEINYGYTF.

The chain links TRBV18 to TRBJ2-6, with 7 nucleotides matching TRBD1. The J segment lost 0 bases and the V segment lost 3 bases, leaving 8 bases of the junction unmatched. From germline, CDR1 is KGHSH and CDR2 LQKENI. There are 18 residues in the CDR3. CDR3 amino acids: CASSPTTGSSSGANVLTF. The CDR3 coding sequence is TGTGCCAGCTCACCTACGACAGGGTCTAGCTCTGGGGCCAACGTCCTGACTTTC.

The rearrangement uses TRBV4-1 and TRBJ2-2, with TRBD1 matching 10 bases. CDR1 and CDR2 (germline): MGHRA, YSYEKL. J gave up 3 bases and V 5 bases, and 6 bases lay outside the gene matches. The CDR3 spans 16 residues. The CDR3 region is CASSGPGQGYTGELFF. CDR3 DNA: TGCGCCAGCAGCGGGCCGGGACAGGGGTACACCGGGGAGCTGTTTTTT.

The DNA of the CDR3 is TGTGCCAGCAGAATACCTAGCGGGGGGGCAGAGACCCAGTACTTC. This encodes CASRIPSGGAETQYF. The chain recombines TRBV6-5 with TRBJ2-5; TRBD2 matches at 12 bases. The V segment lost 6 bases and the J segment 4 bases; nucleotides outside the gene matches: 6. CDR3 size: 15 residues. CDR1 MNHEY and CDR2 SVGAGI come from the germline V gene.

This clone was observed a handful of times. For the CDR3, the DNA is TGTGCCAGCAACACCCGACAGGGGAACGTTTACGAGCAGTACTTC. Its translation: CASNTRQGNVYEQYF. This chain joins TRBV6-5 and TRBJ2-7; TRBD1 matches at 8 bases. CDR1 is MNHEY, CDR2 SVGAGI, per germline. The CDR3 has 15 residues. The V gene end was trimmed by 7 bases and the J gene end by 4 bases; junction bases not matched to a gene: 12.

The chain carries TRBV30 and TRBJ2-7; perhaps TRBD2 as D (5 bases). V was shortened by 0 bases and J by 0 bases, with 15 bases between the two germline ends. CDR3 length: 16 amino acids. Germline-derived CDR1 and CDR2 are GTSNPN and SVGIG (reference sequence). The CDR3 DNA is TGTGCCTGGAGTGTCCCTGGAGGACCCTCCTCCTACGAGCAGTACTTC. It specifies CAWSVPGGPSSYEQYF.

The V call is TRBV5-6, the J call TRBJ2-2; 12 nucleotides align to TRBD1. CDR1 is SGHDT and CDR2 is YYEEEE in the germline V gene. V shed 1 base, J shed 4 bases, and the junction held 11 bases outside the gene matches. This CDR3 is 19 amino acids long. DNA of the CDR3: TGTGCCAGCAGCTTGCTCGGGACAGGGGGCGGTACAGCCACCGGGGAGCTGTTTTTT. Translating it yields CASSLLGTGGGTATGELFF.

This rearrangement joins TRBV9 to TRBJ2-1, with 8 positions matching TRBD2. The CDR3 is 14 amino acids. The V segment lost 7 bases and the J segment 5 bases; nucleotides outside the gene matches: 8. Germline loops: CDR1 SGDLS, CDR2 YYNGEE. The CDR3: CASDQSGRDNEQFF. CDR3 nucleotide sequence: TGTGCCAGCGATCAGAGCGGGAGAGACAATGAGCAGTTCTTC.

This clone has a single count. In DNA, the CDR3 is TGTGCCATCAGTGAAATAGCTGCCTCTGGAAACACCATATATTTT. It is translated as CAISEIAASGNTIYF. This chain connects TRBV10-3 to TRBJ1-3, with unresolved D. The CDR3 consists of 15 residues. Trimming shortened V by 3 bases and J by 0 bases, and 9 bases separated the two germline ends. Germline loops: CDR1 ENHRY, CDR2 SYGVKD.

CDR3 coding DNA: TGTGCCAGCAGCGTAGGGGGCGGGGGAACCGGGGAGCTGTTTTTT. As protein: CASSVGGGGTGELFF. This rearrangement joins TRBV9 to TRBJ2-2; 7 bases map to TRBD2. V lost 0 bases, J lost 5 bases, and 4 bases stayed unmatched. The CDR3 has 15 residues. Germline V CDR1 and CDR2: SGDLS, YYNGEE.

This clone has more than one count but fewer than ten. V gene TRBV15 combines with J gene TRBJ1-1, with a tentative D call TRBD1 (5 bases). The CDR3 spans 13 residues. Germline CDR1 is LNHNV and CDR2 is YYDKDF (reference sequence). The ends were cut back, 10 bases at V and 4 bases at J, with 16 bases in the middle. CDR3 in DNA: TGTGCCATACGACCCTTTAGGGGCACTGAAGCTTTCTTT. Translation: CAIRPFRGTEAFF.

This chain links TRBV10-3 with TRBJ2-3, with 11 bases fitting TRBD2. V shed 7 bases, J shed 5 bases, and the junction held 8 bases outside the gene matches. The CDR3 spans 15 residues. Germline V CDR1 and CDR2: ENHRY, SYGVKD. The CDR3 DNA reads as TGTGCCATCAAGGGAACTAGCGGGGGAGGAGATACGCAGTATTTT. It translates to CAIKGTSGGGDTQYF.

As to this clone: One end of the junction varies from germline; a read error may be responsible. This chain joins TRBV6-5 and TRBJ1-2, with D possibly matching TRBD1 (5 bases). From germline, CDR1 is MNHEY and CDR2 SVGAGI. The CDR3 has 14 amino acids. CDR3 coding DNA: TGTGCCAGCAGTTACTCGAATCAGGGCTCCATCTACCCCTTC. Translated, it gives CASSYSNQGSIYPF.

V usage is TRBV7-8 and J usage is TRBJ1-1; no clear D gene. Germline values: CDR1 SGHVS, CDR2 FQNEAQ. V was trimmed by 10 bases and J by 0 bases, leaving 6 bases between them. The CDR3 is made up of 11 amino acids. In DNA, the CDR3 is TGTGCCACAGTCATGAACACTGAAGCTTTCTTT. It encodes CATVMNTEAFF.

The V gene is TRBV2, the J gene TRBJ2-5; D unresolved. This CDR3 spans 15 amino acids. Deletions cut 1 base from V and 0 bases from J, with 9 bases between. Per germline, CDR1 SNHLY and CDR2 FYNNEI. CDR3: CASSEGGSNQETQYF. Here the CDR3 DNA reads TGTGCCAGCAGTGAAGGTGGTAGTAACCAAGAGACCCAGTACTTC.

The rearrangement joins TRBV7-9 to TRBJ1-1, with D perhaps TRBD1 (5 bases). Trimming removed 5 bases from V and 2 bases from J, with 9 bases in between. The CDR3 length is 13 residues. Germline CDR1 SEHNR, CDR2 FQNEAQ (reference sequence). The CDR3 sequence is CASSAQGNTEAFF. As DNA, the CDR3 is TGTGCCAGCAGCGCCCAGGGAAACACTGAAGCTTTCTTT.

The chain carries TRBV5-1 and TRBJ2-7; TRBD2 might be the D (6 bases). Germline V gene sequence: CDR1 SGHRS, CDR2 YFSETQ. Between the trimmed V and J ends, which lost 6 bases and 1 base, there was a span of 14 bases. The CDR3 totals 14 residues. Here the CDR3 reads CASNRGLRSYEQYF. The DNA for the CDR3 is TGCGCCAGCAACCGGGGACTCCGTTCCTACGAGCAGTACTTC. The entire variable domain, with the rest obtained from reference TRBV5-1 and TRBJ2-7, is as follows: KAGVTQTPRYLIKTRGQQVTLSCSPISGHRSVSWYQQTPGQGLQFLFEYFSETQRNKGNFPGRFSGRQFSNSRSEMNVSTLELGDSALYLCASNRGLRSYEQYFGPGTRLTVT.

The chain recombines TRBV10-3 with TRBJ2-2; TRBD2 matches 7 bases. Germline CDR1 and CDR2: ENHRY and SYGVKD. V trimming: 6 bases; J trimming: 0 bases; junction bases outside the gene matches: 4. This CDR3 is 15 amino acids long. CDR3 DNA: TGTGCCATCAGCCCGGGGACTACGAACACCGGGGAGCTGTTTTTT. Protein: CAISPGTTNTGELFF.

The genes are TRBV7-6 and TRBJ2-5; weak D call: TRBD1 (6 bases). This CDR3 is 16 amino acids long. CDR1 SGHVS and CDR2 FNYEAQ come from the germline V gene. With 0 bases removed from V and 4 bases from J, the gap between germline ends came to 15 bases. The CDR3 region has the DNA TGTGCCAGCAGCTTAGCGGGTGGGGGCCTGGGAGAGACCCAGTACTTC. The encoded protein is CASSLAGGGLGETQYF.

The rearrangement uses TRBV18 and TRBJ2-6; 10 bases agree with TRBD1. CDR3 length equals 17 residues. Trimming removed 1 base from V and 2 bases from J; junction bases left unmatched: 2. Germline V CDR1 and CDR2: KGHSH, LQKENI. CDR3 DNA sequence: TGTGCCAGCTCACCACGACAGGGGGCTACTGGGGCCAACGTCCTGACTTTC. Translation: CASSPRQGATGANVLTF.

The rearrangement joins TRBV29-1 to TRBJ2-7; 7 bases align to TRBD2. Trimming took 4 bases from V and 5 from J; bases not matched to a gene: 5. This CDR3 contains 12 residues. Germline CDR1 and CDR2: SQVTM and ANQGSEA. The CDR3 loop reads CSVGGEGNEQYF. CDR3 bases: TGCAGCGTTGGCGGGGAGGGGAACGAGCAGTACTTC.